The present TCR beta chain was sequenced within a study of cytomegalovirus exposure and HLA in healthy donors. Overall study results and limits: What TCR beta sequences reportedly achieved was accurate prediction of HLA-A and HLA-B alleles in most subjects. An analysis was carried out at a later point. It showed that HLA-associated TCR beta chains were more clonally expanded than equally common non-associated chains. Donors were assumed by presence/absence analyses to have roughly uniform sequencing depth.

The CDR3 runs to 16 residues. Trimming took 2 bases from V and 7 from J, leaving 18 bases between them. Germline V gene sequence: CDR1 SEHNR, CDR2 FQNEAQ (reference sequence). Amplification used 60 Vbeta primers and 13 Jbeta primers. Using immunoSEQ multiplex PCR, the repertoire was profiled, and TCRdb retains in-frame clones only, with some absent. The listing contains 120,000 to 150,000 clones. On this clone itself: Its antigen is still unknown.

This sequence joins TRBV7-9 and TRBJ2-1; perhaps TRBD1 as D (6 bases). The source of this sequence is a man aged 35-49 years in good health and CMV-seronegative. The sequenced sample consisted of PBMCs. The DNA for the CDR3 is TGTGCCAGCAGCTTAAGCCAGGGGCCAGGGTCGAATGAGCAGTTCTTC. Its protein is CASSLSQGPGSNEQFF.